This T cell receptor (beta chain) was identified during a study of blood T cells in healthy people across ages. Points from the study as a whole: It was not known whether donors were CMV positive (a possible confounder of expanded clonotype changes).

Using a J-beta primer mix together with a sample-barcoded 5' primer, a second PCR was run for roughly 7 to 12 cycles. The study obtained at least 3 million CDR3-containing paired-end reads from every sample. TCRdb used MiXCR to reprocess the 5' RACE reads, holding one entry per CDR3 protein. The top ten hold less than 15% of the sample, which has some 1.1 million distinct CDR3 sequences, more than 30% seen once. Samples had at least 6.5 million PBMCs isolated from them. V lost 3 bases and J lost 7; bases outside the gene matches: 9. Germline-derived CDR1 and CDR2 are SGDLS and YYNGEE. The length of the CDR3 is 16 residues. In regard to this clonotype: The antigen is not known.

The receptor was derived from a young man in good health. The source material was blood. The V and J genes are TRBV9 and TRBJ1-4; TRBD1 matches at 10 bases. CDR3 region: CASSGSRDRGGEKLFF. CDR3 bases: TGTGCCAGCAGCGGATCCCGGGACAGGGGTGGTGAAAAACTGTTTTTT.